These 9 T cell receptor beta chains originate from one sample sequenced in a study of T cell repertoires in cytomegalovirus infection. TCRdb reprocessed the reads with MiXCR, giving one entry per CDR3 protein. Of under 300,000 distinct CDR3 sequences in the sample, 10% to 15% are singletons; the top ten hold 1.6%. The sample taken for sequencing was PBMCs. The receptors were gathered from a human donor in good health (CMV status not recorded). Some clones in this sample may be carry-over from other donors' samples.

This clonotype has only a few counts. The rearrangement joins TRBV10-3 to TRBJ1-1; no reliable D call. Germline CDR1 ENHRY, CDR2 SYGVKD. V shed 3 bases and J shed 4 bases, with 3 bases lying between them. The CDR3 consists of 11 residues. The CDR3 region has the DNA TGTGCCATCAGTGACCTCACTGAAGCTTTCTTT. Its protein is CAISDLTEAFF.

This clonotype has only a few counts. The chain recombines TRBV20-1 with TRBJ2-5; D is perhaps TRBD1 (5 bases). CDR1 and CDR2 from the germline V gene are DFQATT and SNEGSKA (reference sequence). The CDR3 spans 14 residues. Trimming took off 6 bases at V and 0 bases at J, with 14 bases between the two ends. The CDR3 is CSAASDRDQETQYF. In nucleotides, the CDR3 is TGCAGTGCGGCTTCTGACAGAGACCAAGAGACCCAGTACTTC.

V and J are TRBV6-2 or TRBV6-3 and TRBJ2-1, with 10 positions matching TRBD2. J lost 10 bases, V lost 5 bases, and 11 bases had no gene match. This CDR3 contains 15 residues. The germline V gene encodes CDR1 MNHEY and CDR2 SVGEGT. This CDR3 reads CASSLPSGSSVEQFF. The CDR3 DNA follows: TGTGCCAGCAGTCTACCTAGCGGGAGTTCTGTCGAGCAGTTCTTC.

The chain couples TRBV6-4 to TRBJ1-5, with D maybe TRBD1 (6 bases). Trimming took 9 bases from V and 2 from J, leaving 14 bases between them. The CDR3 runs to 14 residues. Germline V gene lookup returns CDR1 MRHNA and CDR2 SNTAGT. CDR3 DNA: TGTGCCAGGAGCGGGGGGGCCGGCAATCAGCCCCAGCATTTT. It encodes CARSGGAGNQPQHF.

This clonotype has ten or more counts. J is TRBJ1-5 and V is TRBV7-2, with TRBD1 identical over 9 bases. V lost 5 bases and J lost 5; bases outside the gene matches: 1. This CDR3 spans 13 amino acids. Germline-derived CDR1 and CDR2 are SGHTA and FQGNSA. The CDR3 protein is CASSRTGDQPQHF. The CDR3 bases are TGTGCCAGCAGCCGGACAGGGGATCAGCCCCAGCATTTT.

This clonotype has ten or more counts. The chain uses TRBV19 and TRBJ2-3; 8 bases match TRBD2. The CDR3 contains 14 residues. Germline CDR1 is LNHDA and CDR2 is SQIVND (reference sequence). Germline trimming cut 7 bases from V and 4 bases from J; bases unmatched to any gene: 7. CDR3 sequence: CASKGSGDADTQYF. CDR3 sequence (DNA): TGTGCCAGTAAAGGTAGCGGGGATGCAGATACGCAGTATTTT.

The sample holds many counts of this clonotype. The chain uses TRBV7-2 and TRBJ2-1, with 10 bases lining up with TRBD2. This CDR3 contains 17 residues. Trimming took 5 bases from V and 0 from J; bases not matched to a gene: 7. Looked up from germline, CDR1 is SGHTA and CDR2 is FQGNSA. The CDR3 loop is CASSRSSGRGSYNEQFF. DNA of the CDR3: TGTGCCAGCAGCCGTTCTAGCGGGAGAGGCTCCTACAATGAGCAGTTCTTC. Full variable domain (remainder filled in from reference TRBV7-2 and TRBJ2-1): GAGVSQSPSNKVTEKGKDVELRCDPISGHTALYWYRQSLGQGLEFLIYFQGNSAPDKSGLPSDRFSAERTGGSVSTLTIQRTQQEDSAVYLCASSRSSGRGSYNEQFFGPGTRLTVL.

In this sample, this clonotype turned up many times. This chain joins TRBV7-6 and TRBJ2-3, with 11 bases lining up with TRBD2. The CDR3 has 16 amino acids. V lost 3 bases, J lost 4 bases, and 6 bases stayed unmatched. From germline, CDR1 is SGHVS and CDR2 FNYEAQ. CDR3 amino acids: CASSFGVAGGSDTQYF. The CDR3 bases are TGTGCCAGCAGCTTCGGGGTAGCGGGAGGGTCAGATACGCAGTATTTT.

Note on this clonotype: A much larger clone lies a single base off, so this may be a read error. This chain links TRBV11-3 with TRBJ2-2, with D possibly being TRBD1 or TRBD2 (5 bases each). Trimming pared 5 bases from V and 9 bases from J, leaving 19 bases between. CDR3 size: 15 residues. In germline, CDR1 is SGHNT, CDR2 YENEEA. CDR3 DNA sequence: TGTGCCAGCAGCGTAACAGGAGAGGGGACCAGGGAGCTGTTTTTT. This gives the protein CASSVTGEGTRELFF. Full variable domain (missing parts from reference TRBV11-3 and TRBJ2-2): EAGVVQSPRYKIIEKKQPVAFWCNPISGHNTLYWYLQNLGQGPELLIRYENEEAVDDSQLPKDRFSAERLKGVDSTLKIQPAELGDSAVYLCASSVTGEGTRELFFGEGSRLTVL.